This T cell receptor (beta chain) was recorded in a study of shared clonotypes between healthy human individuals. Regarding the study as a whole: Depth was large, yet rarefaction showed that sorted-subset sequencing was incomplete.

This clone was detected many times. The antigen remains unidentified. Using immunoSEQ multiplex PCR, the repertoire was profiled, and TCRdb retains in-frame clones only, with some absent. The table shows over 850,000 clones, with approximately 78% occurring only once. The sequenced material came from memory CD4+ T cells from PBMCs. Subset noted: CD45RA-negative fraction. The receptor comes from a man younger than 35 in good health. Some clones in this sample may be carry-over from other donors' samples.

Written as DNA, the CDR3 is TGTGCCAGCAGCTTGGGCTCCGGGACTAGCTCCTACAATGAGCAGTTCTTC. Its protein product is CASSLGSGTSSYNEQFF. The genes are TRBV11-2 and TRBJ2-1, with TRBD2 identical over 8 bases. The CDR3 contains 17 residues. Germline trimming cut 3 bases from V and 0 bases from J; bases unmatched to any gene: 7. Looked up from germline, CDR1 is SGHAT and CDR2 is FQNNGV.